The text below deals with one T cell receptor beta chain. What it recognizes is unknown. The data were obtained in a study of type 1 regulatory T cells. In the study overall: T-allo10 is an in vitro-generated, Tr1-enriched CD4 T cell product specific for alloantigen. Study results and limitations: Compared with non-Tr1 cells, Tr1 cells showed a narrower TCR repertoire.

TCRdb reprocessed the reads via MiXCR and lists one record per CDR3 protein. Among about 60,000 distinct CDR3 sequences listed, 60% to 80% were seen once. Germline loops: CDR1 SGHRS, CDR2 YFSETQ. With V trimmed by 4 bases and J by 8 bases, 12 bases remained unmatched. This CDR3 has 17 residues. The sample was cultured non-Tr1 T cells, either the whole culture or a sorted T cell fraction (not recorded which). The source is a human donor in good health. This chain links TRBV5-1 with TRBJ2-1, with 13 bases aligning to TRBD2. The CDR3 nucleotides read TGCGCCAGCAGCGCGGCAGCGGGGACTAGCGGGATCTATGAGCAGTTCTTC. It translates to CASSAAAGTSGIYEQFF.